This T cell receptor beta chain was identified in a study of T cells in Graves' hyperthyroidism and ophthalmopathy. Regions amplified from RNA transcripts were the TCR beta CDR3 regions. TCR CDR3 underwent first-round RT-PCR with the HTBI primer set. TCRdb analysed the multiplex PCR reads with MiXCR anew, one entry per CDR3 protein. The sample has hundreds of thousands of distinct CDR3 sequences; about 17% are singletons. Trimming cost V 2 bases and J 6 bases, with 8 bases left between them. The CDR3 loop spans 13 amino acids. The sequenced sample was blood. This TCR was recovered from a woman between 45 and 65 years old with Graves' hyperthyroidism that later progressed to Graves' ophthalmopathy. The genes are TRBV12-3 or TRBV12-4 and TRBJ1-5; D ambiguous. CDR3: CASSLFMGQPQHF. CDR3 nucleotides: TGTGCCAGCAGTTTATTTATGGGTCAGCCCCAGCATTTT.